The clone carrying this T cell receptor beta chain was observed a few times. What it recognizes is unknown. Each CDR3 protein is one row after TCRdb ran MiXCR on the reads. Among 150,000 to 200,000 distinct CDR3 sequences, approximately 30% were seen once, and the ten largest hold 31%. This specimen belongs to a study of T cell repertoires in cytomegalovirus infection. Study context: Indicated by public TCR beta signatures were CMV infection and matching HLA type.

General study findings and limits: What dominated the ex vivo response were HLA-C-restricted CMV-specific TCR beta clonotypes.

Trimming at V came to 5 bases and at J to 3 bases, leaving 1 base not matched to a gene. This CDR3 is built from 13 residues. The TCR originated in a human donor in good health (CMV status not recorded). Some clones in this sample may be carry-over from other donors' samples. The rearrangement links TRBV12-3 or TRBV12-4 to TRBJ1-5, with 7 nucleotides matching TRBD1. Sequenced sample: PBMCs. CDR3 nucleotides: TGTGCCAGCAGTGGGACAGCCAATCAGCCCCAGCATTTT. This translates into CASSGTANQPQHF.